A selection of T cell receptor beta chains follows, all from one sample in a study of control samples from healthy donors and cancer patients. Produced via immunoSEQ multiplex PCR; TCRdb's table is partial and in-frame only. The sample yields about 190,000 clones, around 93% seen once. Sequences were obtained from blood. All receptors derive from a man aged 25-45 years in good health. Both conserved end residues are part of each CDR3. Fields, in order: D gene, CDR3 length, V gene, clone size, J gene, CDR3 DNA, CDR3 protein. D genes are given only for firm matches. A clone size is listed for some rows: how often the clone was seen (once, few, many), or a class if it is expanded.

NA,14,TRBV7-9,NA,TRBJ1-4,TGTGCCAGCAGCCCAGGGATGGCTAATGAAAAACTGTTTTTT,CASSPGMANEKLFF
TRBD1,14,TRBV6-5,NA,TRBJ1-1,TGTGCCAGCAGTAACGGACAGGGATTCACTGAAGCTTTCTTT,CASSNGQGFTEAFF
NA,19,TRBV28,NA,TRBJ2-5,TGTGCCAGCAGTACGAATTATGTACCCGGGGCAGGAGAGCAAGAGACCCAGTACTTC,CASSTNYVPGAGEQETQYF
NA,16,TRBV7-2,NA,TRBJ1-2,TGTGCCAGCAGCTTAGCGGGGATGACGGGGTTGGATGGCTACACCTTC,CASSLAGMTGLDGYTF
NA,14,TRBV5-5,NA,TRBJ1-2,TGTGCCAGCAGCTTGTATTTTGGTCTTAGTGGCTACACCTTC,CASSLYFGLSGYTF
NA,15,TRBV7-2,once,TRBJ1-1,TGTGCCAGCAGCTTAGATGGGAATTTAGACACTGAAGCTTTCTTT,CASSLDGNLDTEAFF
NA,13,TRBV6-5,NA,TRBJ1-6,TGTGCCAGCAGGGGGGACCCCTTTGTACCCCTCCACTTT,CASRGDPFVPLHF
NA,13,TRBV5-1,NA,TRBJ1-5,TGCGCCAGCAGCTTTGGACAGTCTCAGCCCCAGCATTTT,CASSFGQSQPQHF
TRBD2,14,TRBV6-5,NA,TRBJ2-3,TGTGCCAGCAGTTTTAGCGGGGCCACAGATACGCAGTATTTT,CASSFSGATDTQYF
TRBD1,14,TRBV13,once,TRBJ1-1,TGTGCCAGCAGCGGGGGACAGGGAAACACTGAAGCTTTCTTT,CASSGGQGNTEAFF
TRBD2,15,TRBV5-1,NA,TRBJ2-3,TGCGCCAGCAGCCCTAGCGGGGGCTCCGCAGATACGCAGTATTTT,CASSPSGGSADTQYF
TRBD2,15,TRBV7-2,NA,TRBJ2-5,TGTGCCAGCAGCGGACTAGCGGGGGGTCGGGAGACCCAGTACTTC,CASSGLAGGRETQYF
TRBD1,13,TRBV3-1/TRBV3-2,once,TRBJ2-7,TGTGCCAGCAGCCACGGACAGGGCTACGAGCAGTACTTC,CASSHGQGYEQYF
TRBD1,14,TRBV7-9,NA,TRBJ2-7,TGTGCCAGCAGCTCTACGGACAGGACCTACGAGCAGTACTTC,CASSSTDRTYEQYF
NA,14,TRBV10-2,NA,TRBJ1-2,TGCGCCAGCAGTGATCTAGGGGCAGGGGATGGCTACACCTTC,CASSDLGAGDGYTF
TRBD1,14,TRBV18,NA,TRBJ2-5,TGTGCCAGCTCACCACGAACAGGGGAAGAGACCCAGTACTTC,CASSPRTGEETQYF
NA,15,TRBV27,NA,TRBJ1-2,TGTGCCAGCAGTTTAGGGGGGGCTGCGGTCTATGGCTACACCTTC,CASSLGGAAVYGYTF
NA,13,TRBV25-1,NA,TRBJ1-2,TGTGCCAGCCGCCGGGGGGTAGACTATGGCTACACCTTC,CASRRGVDYGYTF